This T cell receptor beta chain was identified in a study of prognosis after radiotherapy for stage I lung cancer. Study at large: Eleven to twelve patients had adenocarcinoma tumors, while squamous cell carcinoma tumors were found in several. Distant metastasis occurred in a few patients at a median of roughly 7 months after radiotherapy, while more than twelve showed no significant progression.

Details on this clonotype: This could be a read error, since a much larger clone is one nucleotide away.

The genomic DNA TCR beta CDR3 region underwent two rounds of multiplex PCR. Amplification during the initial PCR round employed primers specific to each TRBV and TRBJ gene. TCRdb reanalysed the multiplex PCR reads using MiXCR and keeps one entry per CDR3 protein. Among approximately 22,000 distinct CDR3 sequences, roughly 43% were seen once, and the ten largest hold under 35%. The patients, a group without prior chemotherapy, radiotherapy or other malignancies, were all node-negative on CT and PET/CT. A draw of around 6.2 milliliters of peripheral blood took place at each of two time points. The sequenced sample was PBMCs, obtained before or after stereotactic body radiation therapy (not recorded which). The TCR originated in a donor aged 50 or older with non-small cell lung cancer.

CDR3 nucleotides: TGTGCCAGCAGTTTTGCAGCGGGGACCGATACGCAGTATTTT. Its translation: CASSFAAGTDTQYF. This rearrangement joins TRBV28 to TRBJ2-3; the match to TRBD2 covers 7 bases. J lost 6 bases, V lost 3 bases, and 6 bases had no gene match. The CDR3 spans 14 residues. Germline assignment: CDR1 MDHEN and CDR2 SYDVKM. Filled out from reference TRBV28 and TRBJ2-3, the complete variable domain reads DVKVTQSSRYLVKRTGEKVFLECVQDMDHENMFWYRQDPGLGLRLIYFSYDVKMKEKGDIPEGYSVSREKKERFSLILESASTNQTSMYLCASSFAAGTDTQYFGPGTRLTVL.